These T cell receptor beta chains were read from a single sample in a study of CD8 T cells in ankylosing spondylitis. TCRdb passed the 5' RACE reads through MiXCR, listing each CDR3 protein once. This table holds around 770,000 distinct CDR3 sequences, over 9.5% found once. The source material was blood, either unsorted or a sorted T cell fraction (not recorded which). The receptors derive from a male donor with ankylosing spondylitis. Each CDR3 is given with its conserved first and last residue. D genes are given only for firm matches. Clone size, where shown, is once, few, many, or a class for clones that have expanded.

d_call clone_size j_call v_call cdr3_aa cdr3_nt
- few TRBJ1-2 TRBV7-8 CASSLGGDGDGYTF TGTGCCAGCAGCTTAGGAGGGGATGGGGATGGCTACACCTTC
- - TRBJ2-5 TRBV5-1 CASSSEVSETQYF TGCGCCAGCAGCTCGGAGGTATCGGAGACCCAGTACTTC
- few TRBJ1-2 TRBV5-1 CASSLGRVGYGYTF TGCGCCAGCAGCCTCGGGAGGGTAGGCTATGGCTACACCTTC
- many TRBJ2-3 TRBV24-1 CATSDSTSRPSTDTQYF TGTGCCACCAGTGATTCCACATCGAGGCCATCCACTGATACGCAGTATTTT
TRBD1 few TRBJ2-7 TRBV7-9 CASSRRGPQNGQYF TGTGCCAGCAGCCGTAGGGGGCCCCAAAACGGGCAGTACTTC
- - TRBJ2-2 TRBV7-2 CASSLEQANTGELFF TGTGCCAGCAGCTTAGAACAAGCGAACACCGGGGAGCTGTTTTTT
- few TRBJ2-1 TRBV20-1 CSASEGPFNEQFF TGCAGTGCTAGCGAGGGACCATTCAATGAGCAGTTCTTC
- many TRBJ1-5 TRBV7-2 CASSRPGLGPQHF TGTGCCAGCAGTCGACCGGGATTGGGCCCCCAGCATTTT
- - TRBJ1-2 TRBV9 CASSSTPGYGYTF TGTGCCAGCAGCTCGACGCCCGGCTATGGCTACACCTTC
- few TRBJ2-7 TRBV29-1 CSVRRALGEQYF TGCAGCGTGCGGAGGGCCCTCGGCGAGCAGTACTTC
- - TRBJ2-7 TRBV10-1 CASSESARDEQYF TGCGCCAGCAGTGAGTCGGCCCGGGACGAGCAGTACTTC
- - TRBJ1-1 TRBV20-1 CSALRDNTEAFF TGCAGTGCCCTCCGGGATAACACTGAAGCTTTCTTT
- few TRBJ2-7 TRBV11-1 CASSVPGLTYEQYF TGTGCCAGCAGCGTACCGGGACTGACGTACGAGCAGTACTTC
TRBD1 - TRBJ1-5 TRBV5-8 CASSSLTGVGNQPQHF TGTGCCAGCAGCTCTCTTACAGGGGTGGGAAATCAGCCCCAGCATTTT
- many TRBJ2-5 TRBV10-2 CASSESMGEETQYF TGCGCCAGCAGTGAGTCGATGGGGGAGGAGACCCAGTACTTC
- few TRBJ2-1 TRBV18 CASSEIYNEQFF TGTGCCAGCTCAGAGATCTACAATGAGCAGTTCTTC
- few TRBJ1-5 TRBV6-2/TRBV6-3 CASSYHPYSNQPQHF TGTGCCAGCAGTTACCACCCTTATAGCAATCAGCCCCAGCATTTT
- few TRBJ2-1 TRBV20-1 CSAIGTSYNEQFF TGCAGTGCTATAGGTACTTCTTACAATGAGCAGTTCTTC
TRBD1 few TRBJ1-2 TRBV7-2 CASRSRDRVYGYTF TGTGCCAGCAGGAGCCGGGACAGAGTCTATGGCTACACCTTC
- - TRBJ1-4 TRBV28 CASSLRAYNEKLFF TGTGCCAGCAGTTTGAGAGCCTATAATGAAAAACTGTTTTTT
- many TRBJ2-7 TRBV4-3 CASSRRGLGRAGEQYF TGCGCCAGCAGCCGTAGAGGTTTAGGCAGGGCGGGCGAGCAGTACTTC
- - TRBJ1-4 TRBV27 CASARGRINEKLFF TGTGCCAGCGCCAGGGGTAGAATTAATGAAAAACTGTTTTTT
TRBD2 many TRBJ2-5 TRBV20-1 CSAWTSSETQYF TGCAGTGCCTGGACTAGTTCAGAGACCCAGTACTTC
- few TRBJ2-7 TRBV20-1 CSAKGPPYEQYF TGCAGTGCTAAGGGCCCCCCTTACGAGCAGTACTTC
- - TRBJ1-2 TRBV5-1 CASSRDLSSYTF TGCGCCAGCAGCCGGGACCTCAGCAGCTACACCTTC
TRBD1 - TRBJ2-1 TRBV4-3 CASSQWTGNNEQFF TGCGCCAGCAGCCAATGGACAGGTAACAATGAGCAGTTCTTC
TRBD2 once TRBJ2-1 TRBV5-5 CASSSQLAATYNEQFF TGTGCCAGCAGCTCCCAACTAGCGGCCACCTACAATGAGCAGTTCTTC
TRBD2 few TRBJ2-5 TRBV20-1 CSSDPGLADQETQYF TGCAGCTCAGATCCGGGACTAGCGGACCAAGAGACCCAGTACTTC